This T cell receptor (beta chain) is from a study of PD-L1 blockade in urothelial cancer. Study context: Patients started atezolizumab in 2014, 1,200 mg intravenously every 3 weeks.

Synthetic analogs of TCR templates were spiked into every PCR. The table came from immunoSEQ multiplex PCR; TCRdb's copy has only in-frame clones and leaves some out. The sample shows some 66,000 clones, 75% to 90% of them seen only once. This clone was detected only once. As to time point: pretreatment peripheral blood. Between 1 and 8 samples per patient were obtained, pretreatment and on-treatment. The germline V gene has CDR1 MDHEN and CDR2 SYDVKM. Trimming took 5 bases from V and 2 from J, leaving 10 bases between them. The CDR3 is made up of 13 amino acids. The chain joins TRBV28 to TRBJ2-7; D is perhaps TRBD1 (5 bases). This receptor was obtained from a man aged 55 to 70 with urothelial cancer. Sample: PBMCs, taken around atezolizumab (anti-PD-L1) treatment. Here the CDR3 DNA reads TGTGCCAGCAGTGTTCAGGGCACCTACGAGCAGTACTTC. It translates to CASSVQGTYEQYF.